This T cell receptor beta chain was identified during a study of cytomegalovirus exposure and HLA in healthy donors. This CDR3 region has 14 residues. Losses at the gene ends were 4 bases for V and 4 bases for J; bases not matched to a gene: 1. Germline V CDR1 and CDR2: SGHVS, FQNEAQ. The PCR made use of 60 Vbeta and 13 Jbeta primers. In the source study's methods: A later analysis counted 80 million or so unique TCR beta chains, some 12 million shared. The method was immunoSEQ multiplex PCR; TCRdb's version includes in-frame clones alone and lacks a portion of them. V, J and clone size are taken as reported in that table, and D and trimming were inferred from the DNA itself. The table lists some 180,000 clones, 65% to 90% of them singletons.

This TCR was recovered from a girl aged 2 to 10 in good health and CMV-seropositive. The V gene is TRBV7-8, the J gene TRBJ1-5, with 10 nucleotides matching TRBD1. Input material: PBMCs. CDR3 sequence (DNA): TGTGCCAGCAGCTGGGGACAGGGGAATCAGCCCCAGCATTTT. Its translation: CASSWGQGNQPQHF.